These 29 T cell receptor beta chains originate from one sample sequenced in a study of regulatory T cells in long-lasting Graves disease. Regarding time point: newly diagnosed GD, antithyroid drugs for less than 3 months. Extracted RNA from PBMCs served as the source of the TCR library. Both iRepertoire HTBI primers and Arm-PCR of CDR3 regions were used to build the TCR beta libraries. One entry per CDR3 protein, called by TCRdb with MiXCR from the multiplex PCR reads. The sample shows 200,000 to 250,000 distinct CDR3 sequences, 18% of them seen only once. Sequencing used peripheral blood mononuclear cells (PBMCs), obtained at new diagnosis, from a patient treated with antithyroid drugs. These receptors came from a female donor with Graves disease.

This clonotype was observed at least ten times. The V and J genes are TRBV6-5 and TRBJ1-2, with 8 bases identical to TRBD1. The CDR3 spans 14 residues. Germline lookup yields CDR1 MNHEY and CDR2 SVGAGI. V shed 4 bases and J 6 bases; nucleotides not matched to a gene: 7. The CDR3 DNA follows: TGTGCCAGCAGTTCCAGGGGGCGTAAGGATGGCTACACCTTC. This codes for CASSSRGRKDGYTF.

Many counts were recorded for this clonotype. This sequence joins TRBV12-3 or TRBV12-4 and TRBJ2-2, with 8 bases aligning to TRBD2. Trimming took 6 bases from V and 1 from J; bases not matched to a gene: 4. The CDR3 spans 15 residues. CDR3 in amino acids: CASRQLAVNTGELFF. Here the CDR3 DNA reads TGTGCCAGCAGGCAACTAGCGGTGAACACCGGGGAGCTGTTTTTT.

The gene calls are TRBV11-2 and TRBJ2-6; D is ambiguous. There are 16 residues in the CDR3. CDR1 and CDR2 (germline): SGHAT, FQNNGV. Trimming pared 3 bases from V and 0 bases from J, leaving 9 bases between. The CDR3 protein is CASSFGWSSGANVLTF. For the CDR3, the DNA is TGTGCCAGCAGCTTCGGATGGAGCTCTGGGGCCAACGTCCTGACTTTC. Looking up the rest from reference TRBV11-2 and TRBJ2-6 gives the full variable domain: EAGVAQSPRYKIIEKRQSVAFWCNPISGHATLYWYQQILGQGPKLLIQFQNNGVVDDSQLPKDRFSAERLKGVDSTLKIQPAKLEDSAVYLCASSFGWSSGANVLTFGAGSRLTVL.

V and J are TRBV19 and TRBJ2-1; 12 nucleotides agree with TRBD2. The germline V gene has CDR1 LNHDA and CDR2 SQIVND (reference sequence). V was pared by 4 bases and J by 4 bases, with 17 bases of the junction left unmatched. The CDR3 is 20 amino acids. CDR3 nucleotide sequence: TGTGCCAGTAGTACACCAAGACTAGCGGGAGTGCTGATGACTTACAATGAGCAGTTCTTC. It yields the protein CASSTPRLAGVLMTYNEQFF.

This clonotype has a count of ten or more. The gene calls are TRBV4-1 and TRBJ1-1, with D unclear. Germline CDR1 and CDR2: MGHRA and YSYEKL. Trimming removed 1 base from V and 10 bases from J, with 16 bases in between. The CDR3 covers 14 residues. DNA for the CDR3: TGCGCCAGCAGCCAAGTGGGTGGAGGGCTTGGAGCTTTCTTT. The encoded protein is CASSQVGGGLGAFF.

The chain joins TRBV20-1 to TRBJ2-7; 11 bases align to TRBD2. V gave up 2 bases and J gave up 3 bases; unmatched junction bases: 3. This CDR3 is 14 amino acids long. CDR1 and CDR2 from the germline V gene are DFQATT and SNEGSKA (reference sequence). As DNA, the CDR3 is TGCAGTGCTAGACTAGCGGGAGGAAACTACGAGCAGTACTTC. Translating gives CSARLAGGNYEQYF.

The genes are TRBV24-1 and TRBJ2-3; TRBD1 is a possible D gene (6 bases). Trimming removed 9 bases at V and 4 bases at J, with 7 bases between. CDR1 is KGHDR and CDR2 is SFDVKD in the germline V gene. The CDR3 length is 11 residues. The CDR3 loop reads CATGGPDTQYF. Here the CDR3 DNA reads TGTGCCACCGGGGGCCCAGATACGCAGTATTTT.

This clonotype showed up many times. The chain uses TRBV12-3 or TRBV12-4 and TRBJ2-3; the D is unclear. The CDR3 runs 12 residues. Trimming shortened V by 6 bases and J by 2 bases, and 6 bases separated the two germline ends. The CDR3, as DNA: TGTGCCAGCAGACAATTCACAGATACGCAGTATTTT. It is translated as CASRQFTDTQYF.

Only a few counts were recorded for this clonotype. The chain has TRBV5-1 and TRBJ2-5, with D possibly matching TRBD1 (5 bases). The germline V gene has CDR1 SGHRS and CDR2 YFSETQ. Deletions cut 0 bases from V and 2 bases from J, with 11 bases between. This CDR3 spans 15 amino acids. The DNA of the CDR3 is TGCGCCAGCAGCTTGGTGGCAGGGCTGCAAGAGACCCAGTACTTC. This gives the protein CASSLVAGLQETQYF.

J is TRBJ2-1 and V is TRBV7-2; TRBD1 is a possible D gene (8 bases). V shed 0 bases and J shed 1 base, with 16 bases lying between them. CDR1 is SGHTA and CDR2 is FQGNSA in the germline V gene. CDR3 length: 18 amino acids. The CDR3 here is CASSLATGGGWSYNEQFF. DNA for the CDR3: TGTGCCAGCAGCTTAGCCACAGGGGGGGGTTGGTCCTACAATGAGCAGTTCTTC. Full variable domain (remainder filled in from reference TRBV7-2 and TRBJ2-1): GAGVSQSPSNKVTEKGKDVELRCDPISGHTALYWYRQSLGQGLEFLIYFQGNSAPDKSGLPSDRFSAERTGGSVSTLTIQRTQQEDSAVYLCASSLATGGGWSYNEQFFGPGTRLTVL.

The rearrangement uses TRBV30 and TRBJ1-6; D might be TRBD1 (5 bases). The CDR3 spans 13 residues. Germline CDR1 reads GTSNPN; CDR2 reads SVGIG (reference sequence). Trimming shortened V by 3 bases and J by 5 bases, and 8 bases separated the two germline ends. The CDR3 protein is CAWSETDNSPLHF. The CDR3 DNA follows: TGTGCCTGGAGCGAGACAGATAATTCACCCCTCCACTTT.

At least ten counts were recorded for this clonotype. The V call is TRBV24-1, the J call TRBJ1-2, with 8 nucleotides matching TRBD1. V trimming: 3 bases; J trimming: 2 bases; junction bases outside the gene matches: 10. The CDR3 totals 17 residues. CDR1 and CDR2 from the germline V gene are KGHDR and SFDVKD. In nucleotides, the CDR3 is TGTGCCACCAGTGATCCCGGACAGGGTGATACCAACTATGGCTACACCTTC. It specifies CATSDPGQGDTNYGYTF.

This clonotype was seen ten or more times. The CDR3 protein is CSVGAGRTEAFF. In nucleotides, the CDR3 is TGCAGCGTTGGAGCAGGTAGGACTGAAGCTTTCTTT. V and J are TRBV29-1 and TRBJ1-1; D unresolved. The CDR3 is 12 residues long. V lost 4 bases, J lost 5 bases, and 11 bases lay in between. Per germline, CDR1 SQVTM and CDR2 ANQGSEA.

This clonotype was detected many times. The chain has TRBV7-3 and TRBJ2-3; D is uncertain. V was cut by 1 base and J by 4 bases, with 12 bases left in between. CDR1 and CDR2 (germline): SGHTA, FQGTGA. CDR3 length: 15 residues. In DNA form, the CDR3 reads TGTGCCAGCAGCTTAAGAAGGAACCCCCCAGATACGCAGTATTTT. It yields the protein CASSLRRNPPDTQYF.

This clonotype was observed at least ten times. The chain couples TRBV20-1 to TRBJ2-5; D gene ambiguous. The CDR3 length is 16 residues. Germline V lookup: CDR1 DFQATT, CDR2 SNEGSKA (reference sequence). V was clipped by 0 bases and J by 2 bases, with 16 bases between them. The CDR3 sequence: CSARDVFSALQETQYF. As DNA, the CDR3 is TGCAGTGCTAGAGACGTTTTCTCGGCTCTTCAAGAGACCCAGTACTTC.

As for this clonotype: A clone one base away is much larger, so this may be a read error. J is TRBJ1-2 and V is TRBV4-3, with D possibly matching TRBD1 (5 bases). Germline CDR1 reads LGHNA; CDR2 reads YSLEER. This CDR3 comprises 15 residues. CDR3 loop: CASGQNGPGAYGYTF. CDR3 in DNA: TGCGCCAGCGGCCAAAATGGGCCTGGGGCTTATGGCTACACCTTC.

With respect to this clonotype: A much larger clone lies one base from this, so it may be a read error. The CDR3 protein is CASSQGAEQVGQETQYF. The CDR3 DNA reads TGTGCCAGCAGCCAAGGGGCAGAGCAGGTGGGACAAGAGACCCAGTACTTC. The chain combines TRBV27 with TRBJ2-1; TRBD1 might be the D (5 bases). The DNA end is a closer match to TRBJ2-5, so the J assignment may be wrong. There are 17 residues in the CDR3. Looked up from germline, CDR1 is MNHEY and CDR2 is SMNVEV (reference sequence).

At least ten counts were recorded for this clonotype. The chain joins TRBV3-1 to TRBJ1-2, with unresolved D. V was trimmed by 3 bases and J by 5 bases, leaving 13 bases between them. Germline values: CDR1 LGHDT, CDR2 YNNKEL (reference sequence). The CDR3 has 14 amino acids. In DNA, the CDR3 is TGTGCCAGCAGCCAGGGTGGACCGGTATATGGCTACACCTTC. Its protein is CASSQGGPVYGYTF. The full variable domain, in which reference TRBV3-1 and TRBJ1-2 provide the parts outside the CDR3, is DTAVSQTPKYLVTQMGNDKSIKCEQNLGHDTMYWYKQDSKKFLKIMFSYNNKELIINETVPNRFSPKSPDKAHLNLHINSLELGDSAVYFCASSQGGPVYGYTFGSGTRLTVV.

This clonotype was seen many times. V gene TRBV19 combines with J gene TRBJ2-1, with 8 positions matching TRBD1. J was trimmed by 9 bases and V by 7 bases; bases with no gene match: 11. Germline V gives CDR1 LNHDA, CDR2 SQIVND (reference sequence). The CDR3 is made up of 14 amino acids. CDR3 DNA: TGTGCCAGTAATCCTGGCAGGGGGCTGGGTGAGCAGTTCTTC. Encoded protein: CASNPGRGLGEQFF.

This clonotype was seen only a few times. This chain joins TRBV4-1 and TRBJ1-2; maybe TRBD1 (6 bases). Per germline, CDR1 MGHRA and CDR2 YSYEKL. The V end lost 3 bases, the J end lost 9 bases, and 17 bases lay between the germline ends. This CDR3 is 14 amino acids long. The CDR3: CASSHVGEGVRYTF. The CDR3 region has the DNA TGCGCCAGCAGCCATGTGGGAGAGGGGGTCCGCTACACCTTC.

The gene calls are TRBV7-2 and TRBJ1-2; a possible D gene is TRBD1 (5 bases). This CDR3 comprises 14 residues. CDR1 and CDR2 from the germline V gene are SGHTA and FQGNSA. V was pared by 4 bases and J by 5 bases, with 14 bases between. CDR3 loop: CASSSLKGRYGYTF. The CDR3 nucleotides are TGTGCCAGCAGCTCCCTGAAGGGGCGGTATGGCTACACCTTC.

This clonotype was picked up many times. J is TRBJ2-1 and V is TRBV12-5; the D gene is possibly TRBD2 (5 bases). The CDR3 extends over 13 amino acids. Germline V lookup: CDR1 LGHNT, CDR2 FRNRAP. V lost 3 bases to trimming and J lost 7 bases, with 10 bases between them. CDR3 sequence (DNA): TGTGCTAGTGGTTTCGCGGGTGGGAATGAGCAGTTCTTC. It codes for CASGFAGGNEQFF.

At least ten counts were recorded for this clonotype. This rearrangement joins TRBV11-2 to TRBJ1-4; 8 nucleotides line up with TRBD1. Germline CDR1 and CDR2: SGHAT and FQNNGV. The V segment lost 5 bases and the J segment 4 bases; nucleotides outside the gene matches: 6. The CDR3 sequence is 15 residues long. The CDR3 is CASSAQGAGNEKLFF. As DNA, the CDR3 is TGTGCCAGCAGCGCTCAGGGGGCTGGTAATGAAAAACTGTTTTTT.

As for this clonotype: It differs at one base from a far larger clone, so likely a read error. The chain recombines TRBV11-3 with TRBJ2-1, with D perhaps TRBD2 (5 bases). The CDR3 sequence is 13 residues long. From germline, CDR1 is SGHNT and CDR2 YENEEA. The CDR3 reads CASGLGGGNEQFF. The CDR3 bases are TGTGCCAGCGGCTTAGGAGGTGGGAATGAGCAGTTCTTC.

In this sample, this clonotype turned up many times. DNA for the CDR3: TGTGCCAGCAGCGCGGACGGACACACTGAAGCTTTCTTT. Protein product: CASSADGHTEAFF. The chain employs TRBV9 and TRBJ1-1; D is uncertain. CDR1 is SGDLS, CDR2 YYNGEE, per germline. This CDR3 comprises 13 residues. With 3 bases removed from V and 3 bases from J, the gap between germline ends came to 9 bases.

This sequence joins TRBV27 and TRBJ1-2; D remains ambiguous. The V gene lost 2 bases and the J gene lost 3 bases, with 7 bases spanning the gap. The CDR3 extends over 13 amino acids. CDR1 and CDR2 (germline): MNHEY, SMNVEV (reference sequence). The CDR3 DNA reads TGTGCCAGCAGTTTAGGTTCACACTATGGCTACACCTTC. The encoded protein is CASSLGSHYGYTF.

With respect to this clonotype: A read error may be the cause here, since a much bigger clone is one base away. This rearrangement joins TRBV19 to TRBJ2-6, with 8 bases identical to TRBD2. V was pared by 8 bases and J by 1 base, with 10 bases of the junction left unmatched. Germline values: CDR1 LNHDA, CDR2 SQIVND (reference sequence). The CDR3 is made up of 17 amino acids. The DNA of the CDR3 is TGTGCCAGTCTCAAAGCGGCGGGGGGTTCTGGGGCCAACGTCCTGACTTTC. It encodes CASLKAAGGSGANVLTF.

In its sample, this clonotype was seen once. A read error is possible here, since a much larger clone lies one base away. This rearrangement joins TRBV20-1 to TRBJ2-7, with 7 nucleotides matching TRBD1. CDR1 and CDR2 (germline): DFQATT, SNEGSKA (reference sequence). This CDR3 region has 13 residues. The ends lost 0 bases at V and 7 bases at J; junction bases unmatched: 6. CDR3 amino acids: CSARDGQGDEQYF. DNA for the CDR3: TGCAGTGCTAGAGATGGTCAGGGGGATGAGCAGTACTTC.

For this clonotype: One junction end does not reproduce the germline sequence, and a read error may be involved. The chain joins TRBV6-1 to TRBJ2-7; no definite D call. Germline lookup yields CDR1 MNHNS and CDR2 SASEGT. The length of the CDR3 is 12 residues. CDR3 residues: CASGLTRYEQYF. In nucleotides, the CDR3 is TGTGCCAGCGGCCTTACCCGGTACGAGCAATACTTC.